This T cell receptor beta chain stems from a study of beta chain features in type 1 diabetes. General observations from the study: The study found that naive, central memory and Treg TCRB repertoires appeared more similar in patients than in healthy donors. Sequencing the cDNA could make cells with high TCR expression show up more than they should. The question left open here concerned HLA type influencing TCRB rearrangement. Shortening that was moderate but significant affected the TCRB CDR3s of Type 1 diabetes patients in all four CD4+ subsets.

This clone was picked up a small number of times. Its target is unknown. The V and J ends lost 1 base and 7 bases, in that order; junction bases with no gene match: 1. CDR3 length: 14 amino acids. In germline, CDR1 is SGHTA, CDR2 FQGNSA. Expressed TCRB transcripts got sequenced, as all isolated RNA was reverse transcribed. This table comes from immunoSEQ multiplex PCR, and its TCRdb copy is limited to in-frame clones, with some not included. The data show 600,000 to 750,000 clones, 9.5% to 15% seen once. Markers CD45RO/CCR7/CD25/CD127/CD95/CD27 served to sort CD4+ naive, central memory, regulatory and stem cell-like memory cells.

This receptor was identified in a man aged 25 to 40 with type 1 diabetes. The V and J genes are TRBV7-2 and TRBJ2-3; 11 bases are shared with TRBD2. Material for sequencing was naive CD4+ T cells from blood. The CDR3 region is CASSLVAGGNTQYF. The CDR3 DNA is TGTGCCAGCAGCTTAGTAGCGGGGGGGAATACGCAGTATTTT.